These 29 T cell receptor beta chains originate from one sample sequenced in a study of cytomegalovirus exposure and HLA in healthy donors. Repertoires were generated with immunoSEQ multiplex PCR, while TCRdb's copy carries only in-frame clones and drops some. The sample records some 63,000 clones, 70% to 90% being singletons. The sample taken for sequencing was PBMCs. These receptors were collected from a woman younger than 30 in good health and CMV-seronegative.

The chain joins TRBV6-5 to TRBJ2-3; 13 bases line up with TRBD2. V dropped 0 bases and J dropped 13; count of bases not matched to a gene: 1. CDR3 length equals 13 residues. Germline V gene sequence: CDR1 MNHEY, CDR2 SVGAGI. Here the CDR3 reads CASSYSTSGREYF. For the CDR3, the DNA is TGTGCCAGCAGTTACTCAACTAGCGGGAGGGAGTATTTT.

The chain combines TRBV5-1 with TRBJ1-1, with 7 bases aligning to TRBD1. The CDR3 spans 16 residues. Looked up from germline, CDR1 is SGHRS and CDR2 is YFSETQ. V shed 4 bases, J shed 4 bases, and the junction held 13 bases outside the gene matches. The CDR3 DNA reads as TGCGCCAGCAGCACGACAGGGTTTTCGGATCTCACTGAAGCTTTCTTT. It yields the protein CASSTTGFSDLTEAFF.

The CDR3 DNA reads as TGTGCCAGTACGGCGAGGGTCAATCAGCCCCAGCATTTT. It specifies CASTARVNQPQHF. V gene TRBV19 combines with J gene TRBJ1-5; D is unresolved. Looked up from germline, CDR1 is LNHDA and CDR2 is SQIVND (reference sequence). Trimming took off 7 bases at V and 3 bases at J, with 10 bases between the two ends. There are 13 residues in the CDR3.

This clone appeared a single time. V usage is TRBV6-4 and J usage is TRBJ2-3, with 9 bases lining up with TRBD2. V dropped 6 bases and J dropped 3; count of bases not matched to a gene: 4. Germline assignment: CDR1 MRHNA and CDR2 SNTAGT. This CDR3 has 14 residues. The CDR3 DNA sequence: TGTGCCAGCAGCCCTAGCGGGGAAACAGATACGCAGTATTTT. The encoded protein is CASSPSGETDTQYF.

The chain combines TRBV28 with TRBJ1-5, with 11 bases fitting TRBD1. Germline CDR1 reads MDHEN; CDR2 reads SYDVKM. The ends lost 6 bases at V and 6 bases at J; junction bases unmatched: 7. CDR3 length: 15 residues. This CDR3 reads CASSPGTGGGQPQHF. The CDR3 region has the DNA TGTGCCAGCAGCCCAGGGACAGGGGGAGGTCAGCCCCAGCATTTT.

V is TRBV7-8 and J is TRBJ2-7; possibly TRBD2 for D (7 bases). The V end lost 1 base, the J end lost 7 bases, and 17 bases lay between the germline ends. Germline lookup yields CDR1 SGHVS and CDR2 FQNEAQ. The CDR3 is 15 residues long. CDR3 sequence: CASSLVGGAKLEQYF. In DNA, the CDR3 is TGTGCCAGCAGCTTAGTGGGGGGGGCGAAGCTGGAGCAGTACTTC.

As DNA, the CDR3 is TGTGCCAGCAGTGAAGGGAGTTGGGGCCACGAGCAGTACTTC. Its translation is CASSEGSWGHEQYF. The rearrangement joins TRBV6-1 to TRBJ2-7, with a weak D call TRBD1 (5 bases). The CDR3 has 14 amino acids. With 1 base removed from V and 5 bases from J, the gap between germline ends came to 12 bases. The germline V gene encodes CDR1 MNHNS and CDR2 SASEGT.

V gene TRBV4-2 combines with J gene TRBJ2-1, with 9 bases identical to TRBD2. Germline loops: CDR1 LGHNA, CDR2 YNFKEQ. This CDR3 contains 13 residues. The J segment lost 9 bases and the V segment lost 3 bases, leaving 3 bases of the junction unmatched. CDR3 coding DNA: TGTGCCAGCAGCCATGGACTAGCGTTTGAGCAGTTCTTC. Translating it yields CASSHGLAFEQFF.

This sequence joins TRBV4-2 and TRBJ2-3; D perhaps matches TRBD1 (6 bases). The CDR3 runs 15 residues. The V gene's germline CDR1 is LGHNA and CDR2 YNFKEQ. With 5 bases removed from V and 5 bases from J, the gap between germline ends came to 17 bases. In DNA, the CDR3 is TGTGCCAGCAGCTCCCCGGACAGAGGATTAGATACGCAGTATTTT. Protein sequence: CASSSPDRGLDTQYF.

The chain couples TRBV5-1 to TRBJ2-1; 12 positions agree with TRBD2. The CDR3 sequence is 15 residues long. Germline CDR1 reads SGHRS; CDR2 reads YFSETQ. The ends lost 4 bases at V and 9 bases at J; junction bases unmatched: 8. The CDR3 region is CASSTSSGGAFEQFF. The DNA of the CDR3 is TGCGCCAGCAGCACCTCTAGCGGGGGGGCATTTGAGCAGTTCTTC.

The rearrangement links TRBV5-4 to TRBJ2-5, with a weak D call TRBD2 (6 bases). The CDR3 covers 16 residues. The germline V gene has CDR1 SGHNT and CDR2 YYREEE (reference sequence). Trimming left V 0 bases short and J 5 bases short, with 17 bases between. CDR3 in DNA: TGTGCCAGCAGCTTGGTCTCGGGAGCAGACGGCGAGACCCAGTACTTC. This sequence encodes CASSLVSGADGETQYF.

The V gene is TRBV9, the J gene TRBJ2-1, with a tentative D call TRBD1 (5 bases). The V gene lost 0 bases and the J gene lost 0 bases, with 10 bases spanning the gap. This CDR3 has 16 residues. Germline V gene sequence: CDR1 SGDLS, CDR2 YYNGEE. CDR3 protein: CASSVEGRSSYNEQFF. CDR3 coding DNA: TGTGCCAGCAGCGTAGAGGGGCGGAGCTCCTACAATGAGCAGTTCTTC.

This rearrangement joins TRBV4-1 to TRBJ2-3, with a tentative D call TRBD1 (6 bases). V lost 6 bases to trimming and J lost 0 bases, with 13 bases between them. The CDR3 contains 15 residues. CDR1 is MGHRA, CDR2 YSYEKL, per germline. The CDR3 reads CASSLQGSSTDTQYF. As DNA, the CDR3 is TGCGCCAGCAGTCTACAGGGCTCCAGCACAGATACGCAGTATTTT.

The gene calls are TRBV5-1 and TRBJ2-3, with 10 bases matching TRBD2. The V and J ends lost 4 bases and 2 bases, in that order; junction bases with no gene match: 7. The germline V gene has CDR1 SGHRS and CDR2 YFSETQ. This CDR3 is built from 16 residues. CDR3 DNA: TGCGCCAGCAGCCCGGGAGGGACTAGCGACACAGATACGCAGTATTTT. This translates into CASSPGGTSDTDTQYF.

About this clone: Mismatch with germline at one junction end may stem from a read error. The V and J genes are TRBV12-5 and TRBJ2-7; 8 bases map to TRBD2. The CDR3 contains 11 residues. Germline assignment: CDR1 LGHNT and CDR2 FRNRAP. The CDR3 spells CASGLAGRTGF. CDR3 coding DNA: TGTGCTAGTGGCCTAGCGGGCCGGACGGGATTC.

The chain is built from TRBV10-2 and TRBJ1-3; D unresolved. The CDR3 loop spans 14 amino acids. V dropped 4 bases and J dropped 4 bases, with 11 bases sitting between them. Germline CDR1 and CDR2: WSHSY and SAAADI. The CDR3 nucleotides are TGCGCCAGCAGTGGCTCAAACTCCGGAAACACCATATATTTT. Translating gives CASSGSNSGNTIYF.

This clone was counted only a few times. CDR3 region: CASSPDRGGSPLHF. Here the CDR3 DNA reads TGCGCCAGCAGCCCGGACAGGGGTGGTTCACCCCTCCACTTT. The rearrangement uses TRBV5-1 and TRBJ1-6; 9 nucleotides agree with TRBD1. CDR3 size: 14 residues. V dropped 4 bases and J dropped 9; count of bases not matched to a gene: 5. Germline CDR1 is SGHRS and CDR2 is YFSETQ.

This clone showed up just a few times. This chain links TRBV27 with TRBJ1-1, with D tentatively TRBD1 (6 bases). The CDR3 loop spans 17 amino acids. Trimming pared 4 bases from V and 0 bases from J, leaving 18 bases between. Germline CDR1 MNHEY, CDR2 SMNVEV (reference sequence). The CDR3 loop reads CASSSGHGRPMNTEAFF. The DNA for the CDR3 is TGTGCCAGCAGTTCGGGACACGGAAGGCCAATGAACACTGAAGCTTTCTTT.

The chain combines TRBV5-5 with TRBJ2-5; 7 bases are shared with TRBD1. CDR3 size: 16 residues. V dropped 2 bases and J dropped 5; count of bases not matched to a gene: 12. Germline V gene sequence: CDR1 SGHKS, CDR2 YYEKEE (reference sequence). CDR3: CASSFGNRGPSETQYF. The DNA of the CDR3 is TGTGCCAGCAGCTTTGGGAACAGGGGTCCTAGTGAGACCCAGTACTTC.

There are a few counts of this clone. V gene TRBV28 combines with J gene TRBJ2-7; D perhaps matches TRBD1 (6 bases). The CDR3 runs to 15 residues. Germline V gene sequence: CDR1 MDHEN, CDR2 SYDVKM. V dropped 6 bases and J dropped 0 bases, with 15 bases sitting between them. In nucleotides, the CDR3 is TGTGCCAGCAGAACCGGACAGCTGAACTCCTACGAGCAGTACTTC. Translating gives CASRTGQLNSYEQYF.

V usage is TRBV4-1 and J usage is TRBJ1-4, with 7 positions matching TRBD1. Germline loops: CDR1 MGHRA, CDR2 YSYEKL. This CDR3 region has 14 residues. The V gene end was trimmed by 3 bases and the J gene end by 7 bases; junction bases not matched to a gene: 5. The CDR3 DNA is TGCGCCAGCAGCCACGACAGGGACGGTGAAAAACTGTTTTTT. This encodes CASSHDRDGEKLFF.

Only a few counts were recorded for this clone. The chain employs TRBV11-3 and TRBJ1-5; maybe TRBD1 (6 bases). The CDR3 has 16 residues. Trimming removed 1 base from V and 1 base from J, with 11 bases in between. Germline CDR1 reads SGHNT; CDR2 reads YENEEA. The CDR3 sequence is CASSLVRGGSNQPQHF. The CDR3 region has the DNA TGTGCCAGCAGCTTAGTTAGGGGGGGGAGCAATCAGCCCCAGCATTTT.

This chain links TRBV11-2 with TRBJ2-1; TRBD1 matches 8 bases. The CDR3 runs to 15 residues. Trimming at V came to 2 bases and at J to 9 bases, leaving 9 bases not matched to a gene. Germline values: CDR1 SGHAT, CDR2 FQNNGV. CDR3 sequence (DNA): TGTGCCAGCAGCTTATCTACAGGGGGACTTGGTGAGCAGTTCTTC. Its translation: CASSLSTGGLGEQFF.

The rearrangement uses TRBV21-1 and TRBJ2-3; the table calls TRBD1, which could not be checked here. TRBV21-1 is a pseudogene. The length of the CDR3 is 15 residues. CDR3 sequence: CASSLQGLAPDTQYF. CDR3 in DNA: TGTGCCAGCAGCCTGCAGGGTCTGGCCCCAGATACGCAGTATTTT.

The rearrangement links TRBV6-6 to TRBJ1-4; 11 nucleotides line up with TRBD1. Germline assignment: CDR1 MNHNY and CDR2 SVGAGI (reference sequence). This CDR3 region has 15 residues. V lost 4 bases, J lost 8 bases, and 6 bases stayed unmatched. The CDR3 bases are TGTGCCAGCAGTTTACCGGGACAGGGGGGAGAAAAACTGTTTTTT. The encoded protein is CASSLPGQGGEKLFF.

The table lists this clone with a few counts. The chain has TRBV11-2 and TRBJ2-7; unclear D gene. The CDR3 is 11 residues long. Germline CDR1 is SGHAT and CDR2 is FQNNGV. V lost 0 bases and J 6 bases, leaving 3 bases between the germline ends. CDR3 in DNA: TGTGCCAGCAGCTTAGATCTCGAGCAGTACTTC. Its translation is CASSLDLEQYF.

V usage is TRBV5-4 and J usage is TRBJ1-1; 7 nucleotides agree with TRBD1. This CDR3 region has 15 residues. J gave up 0 bases and V 4 bases, and 6 bases lay outside the gene matches. CDR1 SGHNT and CDR2 YYREEE come from the germline V gene (reference sequence). CDR3 in DNA: TGTGCCAGCAGCCGGGACAGCTCTATGAACACTGAAGCTTTCTTT. This codes for CASSRDSSMNTEAFF. Together with reference TRBV5-4 and TRBJ1-1, the CDR3 gives the full variable domain: ETGVTQSPTHLIKTRGQQVTLRCSSQSGHNTVSWYQQALGQGPQFIFQYYREEENGRGNFPPRFSGLQFPNYSSELNVNALELDDSALYLCASSRDSSMNTEAFFGQGTRLTVV.

This rearrangement joins TRBV2 to TRBJ2-5, with a possible D match to TRBD2 (5 bases). The V gene lost 2 bases and the J gene lost 4 bases, with 5 bases spanning the gap. The germline V gene encodes CDR1 SNHLY and CDR2 FYNNEI. The CDR3 covers 12 residues. CDR3 sequence (DNA): TGTGCCAGCAGTGAAAGCGGAGAGACCCAGTACTTC. Protein: CASSESGETQYF.

The chain couples TRBV28 to TRBJ1-3; TRBD1 might be the D (5 bases). Germline V gene lookup returns CDR1 MDHEN and CDR2 SYDVKM. CDR3 length: 17 residues. V was trimmed by 6 bases and J by 4 bases, leaving 22 bases between them. CDR3 nucleotides: TGTGCCAGCAGCAACGACAGAATCGTCACTTGGGGAAACACCATATATTTT. The encoded protein is CASSNDRIVTWGNTIYF. The variable domain in full, completed from reference TRBV28 and TRBJ1-3, reads DVKVTQSSRYLVKRTGEKVFLECVQDMDHENMFWYRQDPGLGLRLIYFSYDVKMKEKGDIPEGYSVSREKKERFSLILESASTNQTSMYLCASSNDRIVTWGNTIYFGEGSWLTVV.